Listed here are 8 T cell receptor beta chains from one sample, sequenced in a study of cytomegalovirus exposure and HLA in healthy donors. PCR used 60 Vbeta primers and 13 Jbeta primers. Here immunoSEQ multiplex PCR was the method, and the copy in TCRdb shows in-frame clones only, minus some. The sample shows around 180,000 clones, around 77% of them seen only once. The sample was PBMCs. Source of these receptors: a man in his 60s in good health and CMV-seronegative.

The count of this clone is one. The same CDR3 is also encoded by other DNA sequences in this sample. The chain is built from TRBV4-3 and TRBJ2-7; unclear D gene. Germline-derived CDR1 and CDR2 are LGHNA and YSLEER. Between the trimmed V and J ends, which lost 0 bases and 0 bases, there was a span of 6 bases. The CDR3 runs 14 residues. Here the CDR3 DNA reads TGCGCCAGCAGCCAAGATCCCAGCTCCTACGAGCAGTACTTC. This sequence encodes CASSQDPSSYEQYF.

Only a few counts were recorded for this clone. The chain uses TRBV5-1 and TRBJ1-3, with 7 positions matching TRBD1. CDR1 SGHRS and CDR2 YFSETQ come from the germline V gene. The CDR3 covers 14 residues. The ends lost 4 bases at V and 3 bases at J; junction bases unmatched: 4. The CDR3: CASSPDRFGNTIYF. The CDR3 nucleotides read TGCGCCAGCAGCCCGGACAGGTTTGGAAACACCATATATTTT.

This clone has a handful of counts. The chain combines TRBV5-4 with TRBJ2-1; a possible D gene is TRBD1 (7 bases). The V end was cut by 3 bases, the J end by 6 bases, with 19 bases between. Per germline, CDR1 SGHNT and CDR2 YYREEE (reference sequence). The CDR3 is 16 amino acids. The CDR3 sequence is CASSSGGPGSLNEQFF. CDR3 coding DNA: TGTGCCAGCAGCTCAGGGGGGCCAGGGTCCCTCAATGAGCAGTTCTTC. The full variable domain, in which reference TRBV5-4 and TRBJ2-1 provide the parts outside the CDR3, is ETGVTQSPTHLIKTRGQQVTLRCSSQSGHNTVSWYQQALGQGPQFIFQYYREEENGRGNFPPRFSGLQFPNYSSELNVNALELDDSALYLCASSSGGPGSLNEQFFGPGTRLTVL.

With respect to this clone: An end of the junction does not agree with germline; a read error may underlie this. This sequence joins TRBV29-1 and TRBJ1-2; D is uncertain. Germline lookup yields CDR1 SQVTM and CDR2 ANQGSEA. The CDR3 runs 13 residues. The CDR3: CSVEIRSPGGYPF. The CDR3, as DNA: TGCAGCGTTGAAATACGCTCCCCAGGTGGCTACCCCTTC.

This clone was seen only once. V usage is TRBV9 and J usage is TRBJ2-7; TRBD1 aligns across 9 bases. The J segment lost 0 bases and the V segment lost 4 bases, leaving 5 bases of the junction unmatched. CDR3 size: 15 residues. CDR1 is SGDLS and CDR2 is YYNGEE in the germline V gene. The CDR3 sequence: CASSSGQGISYEQYF. The CDR3 bases are TGTGCCAGCAGCTCAGGACAGGGGATCTCCTACGAGCAGTACTTC.

The chain uses TRBV6-1 and TRBJ1-2, with 7 bases matching TRBD1. This CDR3 region has 13 residues. Germline V gene lookup returns CDR1 MNHNS and CDR2 SASEGT. The V gene end was trimmed by 4 bases and the J gene end by 4 bases; junction bases not matched to a gene: 3. DNA for the CDR3: TGTGCCAGCAGTGCGACAGGGCTCTATGGCTACACCTTC. Translated: CASSATGLYGYTF.

The chain joins TRBV5-8 to TRBJ2-2, with 7 bases matching TRBD2. CDR1 and CDR2 from the germline V gene are SGHTS and YDEGEE. This CDR3 has 15 amino acids. V shed 5 bases, J shed 3 bases, and the junction held 7 bases outside the gene matches. CDR3 amino acids: CASSPGGGYTGELFF. The CDR3 region has the DNA TGTGCCAGCAGTCCCGGCGGGGGATACACCGGGGAGCTGTTTTTT.

The V call is TRBV10-3, the J call TRBJ1-5; possibly TRBD1 for D (6 bases). The CDR3 has 16 residues. Deletions cut 0 bases from V and 4 bases from J, with 13 bases between. Germline V CDR1 and CDR2: ENHRY, SYGVKD. The CDR3 DNA reads TGTGCCATCAGTGAGTCGGGTCGACAGGCTAATCAGCCCCAGCATTTT. It yields the protein CAISESGRQANQPQHF.